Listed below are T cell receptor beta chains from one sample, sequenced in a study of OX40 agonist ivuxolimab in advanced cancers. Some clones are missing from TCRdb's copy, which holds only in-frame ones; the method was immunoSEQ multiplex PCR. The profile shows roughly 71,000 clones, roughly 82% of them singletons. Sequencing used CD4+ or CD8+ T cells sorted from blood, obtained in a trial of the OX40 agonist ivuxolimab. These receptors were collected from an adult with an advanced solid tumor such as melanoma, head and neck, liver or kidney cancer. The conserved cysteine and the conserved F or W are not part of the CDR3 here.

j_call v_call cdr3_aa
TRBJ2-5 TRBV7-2 ASSLVGTQETQY
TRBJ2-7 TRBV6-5 ASSSGTGEYEQY
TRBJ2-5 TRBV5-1 ASSLGTAQETQY
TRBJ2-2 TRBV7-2 ASSPRDSTGELF
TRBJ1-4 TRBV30 AWSRQSTREKLF
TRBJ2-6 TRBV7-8 ASSLALGANVLT
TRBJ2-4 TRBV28 ASRSQGAGKNIQY
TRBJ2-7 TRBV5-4 ASSFGGRAVGQY
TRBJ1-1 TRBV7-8 ASSGGQKAF
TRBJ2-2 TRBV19 ASRHRVAGGQIGELF
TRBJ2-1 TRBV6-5 ASSQQGSPYNEQF
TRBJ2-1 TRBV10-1 ASSESTGLAGNEQF
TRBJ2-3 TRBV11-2 ASSLATSADTQY
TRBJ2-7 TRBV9 ARYYEQY
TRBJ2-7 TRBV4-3 ASSQDGNRETYEQY
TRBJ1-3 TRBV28 ASRPRWVSSGNTIY
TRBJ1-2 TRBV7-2 ASSFASRGYT
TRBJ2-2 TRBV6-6 ASSSPGGPGELF
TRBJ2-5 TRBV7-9 ASSLTRAWETQY
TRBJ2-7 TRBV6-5 ASSVRGVSYEQY
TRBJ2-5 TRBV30 AWTPGTGRETQY
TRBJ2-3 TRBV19 ASSPDWDRGDTQY
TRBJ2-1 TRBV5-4 ASSHRDRDNEQF
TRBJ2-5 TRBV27 ASRTYGTDLWEQY
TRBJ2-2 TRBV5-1 ASSPYSTGELF
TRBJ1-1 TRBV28 ASTPGGNTEAF
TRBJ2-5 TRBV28 ASCPYQETQY